The T cell receptor beta chain under discussion was sequenced for a study of blood T cell repertoires in COVID-19. After removal of 0 bases from V and 11 bases from J, the junction contained 6 bases not matched to a gene. This CDR3 has 13 residues. Germline CDR1 reads LNHNV; CDR2 reads YYDKDF (reference sequence). Original processing methods: Estimation of nucleated cell counts relied on the amplification of reference gene primers. The data were produced by immunoSEQ multiplex PCR, yet TCRdb's version contains in-frame clones alone and is incomplete. That table gives V, J and clone size, and the DNA gave D and trimming. The table includes approximately 400,000 clones, approximately 90% detected once.

The sequenced sample consisted of PBMCs or T cells enriched from blood (not recorded which). The chain uses TRBV15 and TRBJ1-1, with TRBD1 matching over 7 bases. This TCR was recovered from a woman between 40 and 50 years old who had been exposed to COVID-19. CDR3 region: CATSRDQTGLAFF. The CDR3, as DNA: TGTGCCACCAGCAGAGATCAGACAGGGTTGGCTTTCTTT.